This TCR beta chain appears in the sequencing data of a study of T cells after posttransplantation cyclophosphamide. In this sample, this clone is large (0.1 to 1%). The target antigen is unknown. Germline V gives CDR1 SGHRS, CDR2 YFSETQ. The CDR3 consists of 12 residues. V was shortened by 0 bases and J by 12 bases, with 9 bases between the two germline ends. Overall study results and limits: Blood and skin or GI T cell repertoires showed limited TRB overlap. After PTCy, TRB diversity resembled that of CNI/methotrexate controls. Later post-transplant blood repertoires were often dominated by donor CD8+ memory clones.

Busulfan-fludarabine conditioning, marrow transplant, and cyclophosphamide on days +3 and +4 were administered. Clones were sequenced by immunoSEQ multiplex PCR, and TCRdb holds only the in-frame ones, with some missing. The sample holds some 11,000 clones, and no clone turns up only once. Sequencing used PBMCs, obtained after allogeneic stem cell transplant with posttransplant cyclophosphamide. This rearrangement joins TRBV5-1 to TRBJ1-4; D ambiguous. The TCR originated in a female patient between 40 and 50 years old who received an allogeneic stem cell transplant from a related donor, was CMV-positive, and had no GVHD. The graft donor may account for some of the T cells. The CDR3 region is CASSLESQELFF. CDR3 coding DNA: TGCGCCAGCAGCTTGGAATCCCAGGAACTGTTTTTT.